The source of this T cell receptor (beta chain) is a study of long-term antiretroviral therapy in people with HIV (dated 2022 in TCRdb). About the full investigation: The earliest samples were collected approximately a decade before the 2015 WHO recommendation for immediate ART, a period when ART was typically delayed until CD4 counts fell. This retrospective serial study examined whether starting ART and sustained HIV suppression were associated with changes in the composition and diversity of the TRB repertoire in peripheral blood. A total of 150 to 200 cryopreserved PBMC samples were contributed to the cohort by 30 adults with confirmed HIV infection, with samples collected serially over a mean of about 6 years (range 1-12). Of the 30 participants with HIV, some 12 were female. No cross-contamination during QIAcube processing turned up in test extractions that ran a monoclonal T-cell line alongside 25 to 35 polyclonal samples.

To be included, a participant needed at least one PBMC sample from before ART initiation plus at least two post-ART samples. All participants with HIV were treated in the United States of America. Before DNA extraction, cryopreserved samples of about 0.95-11 million PBMC were thawed and washed. At the time of the earliest PBMC sample for each participant with HIV, ages ranged from roughly 23 to 55 years. Each participant contributed PBMC samples from 1-4 timepoints before ART initiation and 2-8 timepoints after ART initiation, with a median of 7 samples. For every participant, serial HIV viral load, CD4+ T-cell count, ART history and demographic data were obtained. Genomic DNA was extracted from unsorted PBMC with a Qiagen kit on a QIAcube, with processing performed in batches of 12 samples. About this clone: Its antigen is unknown. No quality values exist for individual bases; no much larger clone is one base distant.

The immunoSEQ hsTCRB v3.0 assay was used at survey level resolution to sequence the TRB variable region. TRB sequencing targeted a depth of roughly 35,000-50,000 T-cell genomes per sample. Pooled TRB libraries were sequenced on an Illumina MiSeq with a v3 150-cycle kit. Regarding the original processing steps: Repertoire analysis ran in R within a reproducible Nextflow workflow covering QC, data transformation and analysis. LymphoSeq2, an R package for AIRR-Seq data exploration, was used to implement custom analyses. A handful of samples that produced fewer than 5000 total TRB sequences were removed, so some 190 HIV repertoires were analyzed. Among the approximately 190 HIV repertoires that were kept, approximately 61 were collected before ART initiation and over 120 were collected after ART initiation. Repertoires were downsampled to 5000 TRB nucleotide sequences, and summary statistics were averaged over 100 downsampling iterations. Only TRB sequences with CDR3 regions of at least seven amino acids were retained for analysis. A Shannon entropy-derived clonality score and the Gini coefficient were used to measure diversity. In the repertoire networks, any two of the top 5000 CDR3 amino acid sequences were connected whenever the two sequences differed by an edit distance of one. For TRB CDR3 amino acid sequences, antigen specificity groups and MHC restriction were predicted with GLIPH2. CDR3 amino acid sequences were matched against VDJdb and McPAS-TCR to flag known CMV, EBV, HIV or tissue antigen associations. Pre-ART, post-ART and control groups were compared with Wilcoxon signed-rank tests and Holm-Bonferroni correction. Entries here come from immuneACCESS through TCRdb and include only in-frame sequences with V and J called. Some clones fail to appear in such tables; in the studies checked, an unresolved V gene covers under half of the shortfall, and the cause of the remainder is unknown. V, J and clone size reflect that table, while D and trimming were determined from the DNA. The sample has 20,000 to 25,000 clones on record, more than 75% of them singletons. Of the sample, approximately 3.7% falls within the top ten clones.

General study outcomes and caveats: Owing to limited PBMC availability, only the TCR beta chain was sequenced, without alpha chain pairing. HIV repertoires had narrower CDR3 length ranges than controls, and the network structure suggested an antigen-experienced repertoire that shifted only slightly toward naive after ART. The samples span the years 2004 to 2017, and the ART regimens used may be less effective than current regimens. At every time point, the repertoire was dominated by expanded TRB clones first identified before ART initiation, although this dominance fluctuated and, in many PLHIV, declined after ART. Unsorted PBMC were profiled instead of sorted CD4+ and CD8+ T cells because pre-ART samples had limited cell numbers. Starting ART was linked to a significant rise in TRB diversity, yet even with long-term ART the diversity remained significantly lower than in transplant donor controls. No data were available on ART adherence, viral resistance or therapy changes, limiting inferences about post-ART repertoire changes.

The material was unsorted PBMCs, obtained 2.3 years after starting antiretroviral therapy. The TCR comes from a man aged 55 to 70 with HIV.

At the DNA level, the sequence is TGTGCCAGCAGCTTAGTACGCGGGACAGGAAGTTCCTATGAACAGGGGGCTTTCTTT. Its product reads: CASSLVRGTGSSYEQGAFF. Recombination linked TRBV7-2 to TRBJ1-1, with 8 junctional bases fitting TRBD1. Via the germline V gene, CDR1 is SGHTA and CDR2 FQGNSA. The CDR3 runs 19 residues from the cysteine to the phenylalanine. Only the CDR3 part of the read is kept: 57 bases, read in frame from the first base. V ends up 1 base short and J 11 bases short, with an unmatched junction base count of 24.